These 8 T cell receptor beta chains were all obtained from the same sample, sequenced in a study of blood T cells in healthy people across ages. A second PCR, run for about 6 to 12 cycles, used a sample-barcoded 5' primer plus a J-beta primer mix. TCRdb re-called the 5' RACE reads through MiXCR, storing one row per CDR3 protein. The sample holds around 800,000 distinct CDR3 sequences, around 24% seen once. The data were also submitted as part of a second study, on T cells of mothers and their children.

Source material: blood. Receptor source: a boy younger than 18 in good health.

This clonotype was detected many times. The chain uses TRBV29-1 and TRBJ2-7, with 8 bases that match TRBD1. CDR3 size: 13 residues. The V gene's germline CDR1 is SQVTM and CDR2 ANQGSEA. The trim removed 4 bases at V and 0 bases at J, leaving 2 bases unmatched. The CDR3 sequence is CSVGTGISYEQYF. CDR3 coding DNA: TGCAGCGTTGGGACAGGGATCTCCTACGAGCAGTACTTC.

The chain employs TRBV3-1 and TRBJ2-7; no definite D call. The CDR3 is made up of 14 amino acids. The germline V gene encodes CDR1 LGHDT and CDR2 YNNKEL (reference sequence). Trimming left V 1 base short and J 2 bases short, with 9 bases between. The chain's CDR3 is CASSQVPGPYEQYF. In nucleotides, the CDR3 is TGTGCCAGCAGCCAAGTTCCAGGCCCCTACGAGCAGTACTTC.

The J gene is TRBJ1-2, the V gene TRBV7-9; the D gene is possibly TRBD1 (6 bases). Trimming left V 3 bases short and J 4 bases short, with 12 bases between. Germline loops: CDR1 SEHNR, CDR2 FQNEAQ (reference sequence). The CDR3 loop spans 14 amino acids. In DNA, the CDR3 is TGTGCCAGCAGCTTCCAGGACAGATCCTATGGCTACACCTTC. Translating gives CASSFQDRSYGYTF.

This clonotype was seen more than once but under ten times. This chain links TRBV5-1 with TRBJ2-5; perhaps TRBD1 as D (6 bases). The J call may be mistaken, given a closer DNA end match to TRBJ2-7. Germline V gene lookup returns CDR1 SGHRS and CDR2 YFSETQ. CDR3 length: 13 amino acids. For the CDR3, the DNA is TGCGCCAGCAGCAACCCGTGGGGGCACGAGCAGTACTTC. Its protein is CASSNPWGHEQYF.

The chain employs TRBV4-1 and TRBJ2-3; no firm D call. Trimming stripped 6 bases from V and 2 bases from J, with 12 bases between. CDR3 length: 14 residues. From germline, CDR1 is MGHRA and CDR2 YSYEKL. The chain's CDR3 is CASSRLIPTDTQYF. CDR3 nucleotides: TGCGCCAGCAGTCGACTGATCCCCACAGATACGCAGTATTTT.

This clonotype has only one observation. Here the CDR3 reads CASSPQTGGFHNEQFF. The CDR3 DNA sequence: TGTGCCAGCAGCCCCCAGACAGGCGGTTTTCACAATGAGCAGTTCTTC. This chain uses TRBV7-9 with TRBJ2-1; D may be TRBD1 (6 bases). V lost 5 bases, J lost 5 bases, and 19 bases lay in between. Germline V gives CDR1 SEHNR, CDR2 FQNEAQ (reference sequence). The CDR3 loop spans 16 amino acids.

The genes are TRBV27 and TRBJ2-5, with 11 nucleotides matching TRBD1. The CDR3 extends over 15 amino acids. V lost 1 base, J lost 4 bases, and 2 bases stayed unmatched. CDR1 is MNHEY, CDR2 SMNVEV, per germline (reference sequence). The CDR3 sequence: CASSLWDRGRETQYF. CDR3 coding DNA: TGTGCCAGCAGTTTATGGGACAGGGGGAGAGAGACCCAGTACTTC.

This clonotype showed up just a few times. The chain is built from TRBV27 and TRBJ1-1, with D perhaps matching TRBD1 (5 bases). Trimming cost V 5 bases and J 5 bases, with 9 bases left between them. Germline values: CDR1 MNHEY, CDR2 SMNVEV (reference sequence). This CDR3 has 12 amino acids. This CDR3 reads CASSPKGTEAFF. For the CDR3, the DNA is TGTGCCAGCAGTCCCAAGGGGACTGAAGCTTTCTTT.